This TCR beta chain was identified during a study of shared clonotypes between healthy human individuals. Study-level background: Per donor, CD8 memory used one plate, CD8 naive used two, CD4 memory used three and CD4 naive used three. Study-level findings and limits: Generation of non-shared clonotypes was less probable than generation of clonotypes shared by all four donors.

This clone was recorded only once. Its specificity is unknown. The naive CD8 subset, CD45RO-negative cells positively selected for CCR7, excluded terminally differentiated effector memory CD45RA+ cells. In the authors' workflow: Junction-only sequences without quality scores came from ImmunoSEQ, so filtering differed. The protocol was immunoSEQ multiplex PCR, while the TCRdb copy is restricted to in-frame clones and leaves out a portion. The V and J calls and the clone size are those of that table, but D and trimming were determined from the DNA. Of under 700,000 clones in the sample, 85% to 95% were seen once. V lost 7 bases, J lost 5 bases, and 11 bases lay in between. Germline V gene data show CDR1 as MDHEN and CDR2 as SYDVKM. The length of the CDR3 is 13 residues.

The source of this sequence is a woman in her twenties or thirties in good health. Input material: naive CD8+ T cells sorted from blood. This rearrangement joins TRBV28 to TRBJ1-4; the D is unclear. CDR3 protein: CASTERSNEKLFF. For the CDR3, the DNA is TGTGCCAGCACGGAACGTTCCAATGAAAAACTGTTTTTT.